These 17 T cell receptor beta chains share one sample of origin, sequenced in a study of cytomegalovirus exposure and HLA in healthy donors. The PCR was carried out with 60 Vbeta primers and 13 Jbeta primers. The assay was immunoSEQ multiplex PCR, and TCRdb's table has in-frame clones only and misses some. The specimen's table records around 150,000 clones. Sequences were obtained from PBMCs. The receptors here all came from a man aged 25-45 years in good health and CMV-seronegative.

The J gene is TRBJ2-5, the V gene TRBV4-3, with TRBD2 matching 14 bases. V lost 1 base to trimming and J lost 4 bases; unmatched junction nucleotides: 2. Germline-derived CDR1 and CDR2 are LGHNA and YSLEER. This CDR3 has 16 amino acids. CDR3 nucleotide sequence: TGCGCCAGCAGCCAAGCGGGGACTAGCGGGAGAGAGACCCAGTACTTC. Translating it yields CASSQAGTSGRETQYF.

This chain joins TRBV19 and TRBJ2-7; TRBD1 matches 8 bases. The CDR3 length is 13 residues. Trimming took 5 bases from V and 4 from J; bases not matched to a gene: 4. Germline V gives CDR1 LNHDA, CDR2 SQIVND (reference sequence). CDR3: CASSSQGAYEQYF. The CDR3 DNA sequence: TGTGCCAGTAGTTCTCAGGGGGCTTACGAGCAGTACTTC.

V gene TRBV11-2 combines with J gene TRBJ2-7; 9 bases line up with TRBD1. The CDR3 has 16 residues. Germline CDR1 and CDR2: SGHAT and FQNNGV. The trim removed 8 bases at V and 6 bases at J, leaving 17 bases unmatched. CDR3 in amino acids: CASLKLADRGSSEQYF. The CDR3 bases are TGTGCCAGCCTTAAACTGGCGGACAGGGGTTCTAGCGAGCAGTACTTC.

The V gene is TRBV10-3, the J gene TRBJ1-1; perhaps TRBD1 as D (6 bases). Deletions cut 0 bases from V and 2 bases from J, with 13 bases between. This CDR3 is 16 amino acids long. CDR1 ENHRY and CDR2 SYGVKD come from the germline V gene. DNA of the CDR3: TGTGCCATCAGTGAGTCCGGGGGGCTCGGAAACACTGAAGCTTTCTTT. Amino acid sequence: CAISESGGLGNTEAFF.

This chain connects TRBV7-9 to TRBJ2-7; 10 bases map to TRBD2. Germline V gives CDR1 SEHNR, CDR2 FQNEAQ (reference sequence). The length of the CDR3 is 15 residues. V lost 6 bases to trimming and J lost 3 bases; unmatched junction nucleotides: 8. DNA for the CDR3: TGTGCCAGCAGTCCCAGCGGGAGGGACCTCTACGAGCAGTACTTC. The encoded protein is CASSPSGRDLYEQYF. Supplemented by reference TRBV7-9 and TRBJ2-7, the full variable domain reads DTGVSQNPRHKITKRGQNVTFRCDPISEHNRLYWYRQTLGQGPEFLTYFQNEAQLEKSRLLSDRFSAERPKGSFSTLEIQRTEQGDSAMYLCASSPSGRDLYEQYFGPGTRLTVT.

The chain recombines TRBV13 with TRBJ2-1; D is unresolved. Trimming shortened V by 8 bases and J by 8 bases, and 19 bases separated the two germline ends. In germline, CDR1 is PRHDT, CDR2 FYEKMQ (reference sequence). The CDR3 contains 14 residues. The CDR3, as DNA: TGTGCCAGCTCGCCCCTAGTTACTAAACATGAGCAGTTCTTC. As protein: CASSPLVTKHEQFF.

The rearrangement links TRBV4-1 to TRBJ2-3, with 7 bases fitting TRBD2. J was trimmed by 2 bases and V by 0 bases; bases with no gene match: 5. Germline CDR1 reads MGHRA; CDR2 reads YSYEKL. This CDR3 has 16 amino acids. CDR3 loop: CASSQEYSGHTDTQYF. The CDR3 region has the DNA TGCGCCAGCAGCCAAGAATATAGCGGGCACACAGATACGCAGTATTTT.

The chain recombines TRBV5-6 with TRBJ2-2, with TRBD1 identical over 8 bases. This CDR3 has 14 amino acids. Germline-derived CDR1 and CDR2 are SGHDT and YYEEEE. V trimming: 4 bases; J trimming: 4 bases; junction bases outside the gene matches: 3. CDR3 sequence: CASSRDRTTGELFF. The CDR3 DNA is TGTGCCAGCAGCCGGGACAGGACCACCGGGGAGCTGTTTTTT.

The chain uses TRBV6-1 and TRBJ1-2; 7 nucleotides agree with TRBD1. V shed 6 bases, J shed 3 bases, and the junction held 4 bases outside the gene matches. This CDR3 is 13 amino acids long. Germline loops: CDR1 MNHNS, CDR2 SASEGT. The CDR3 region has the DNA TGTGCCAGCAGACCAGGACAGGACTATGGCTACACCTTC. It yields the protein CASRPGQDYGYTF.

DNA of the CDR3: TGTGCCTGGAGTCCCACAGGGGCCTCAATTCTCTATGGCTACACCTTC. Its protein product is CAWSPTGASILYGYTF. This chain joins TRBV30 and TRBJ1-2; 7 nucleotides agree with TRBD1. The CDR3 sequence is 16 residues long. Trimming at V came to 2 bases and at J to 4 bases, leaving 13 bases not matched to a gene. Per the germline V gene, CDR1 is GTSNPN and CDR2 is SVGIG (reference sequence).

CDR3 region: CASSQGLSNTEAFF. The CDR3 bases are TGTGCCAGCAGCCAGGGACTTTCAAACACTGAAGCTTTCTTT. The chain combines TRBV11-2 with TRBJ1-1; a weak D match, TRBD1 (5 bases). The V gene lost 5 bases and the J gene lost 2 bases, with 12 bases spanning the gap. The germline V gene has CDR1 SGHAT and CDR2 FQNNGV. This CDR3 has 14 amino acids.

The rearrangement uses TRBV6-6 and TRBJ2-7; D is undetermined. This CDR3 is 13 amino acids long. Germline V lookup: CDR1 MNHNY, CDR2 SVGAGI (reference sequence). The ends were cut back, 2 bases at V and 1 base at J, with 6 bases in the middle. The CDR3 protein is CASSYLVSYEQYF. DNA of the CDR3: TGTGCCAGCAGTTACCTAGTTTCCTACGAGCAGTACTTC.

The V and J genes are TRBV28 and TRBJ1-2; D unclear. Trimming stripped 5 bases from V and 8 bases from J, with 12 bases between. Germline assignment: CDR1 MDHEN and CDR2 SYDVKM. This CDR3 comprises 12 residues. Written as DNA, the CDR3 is TGTGCCAGCAGTGTACTAGGGCAAGGCTACACCTTC. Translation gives CASSVLGQGYTF.

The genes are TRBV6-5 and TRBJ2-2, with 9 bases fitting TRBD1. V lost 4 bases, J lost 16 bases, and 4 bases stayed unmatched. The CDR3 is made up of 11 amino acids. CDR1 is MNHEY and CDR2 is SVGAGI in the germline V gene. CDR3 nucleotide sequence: TGTGCCAGCAGTTCCCGGGACAGGGAGTTTTTT. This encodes CASSSRDREFF.

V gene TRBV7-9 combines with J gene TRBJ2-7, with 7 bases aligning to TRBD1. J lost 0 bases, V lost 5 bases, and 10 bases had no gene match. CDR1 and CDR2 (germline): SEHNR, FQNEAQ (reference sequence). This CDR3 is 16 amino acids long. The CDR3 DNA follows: TGTGCCAGCAGCGCAGTGCCTTGGGACAGCTCCTACGAGCAGTACTTC. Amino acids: CASSAVPWDSSYEQYF.

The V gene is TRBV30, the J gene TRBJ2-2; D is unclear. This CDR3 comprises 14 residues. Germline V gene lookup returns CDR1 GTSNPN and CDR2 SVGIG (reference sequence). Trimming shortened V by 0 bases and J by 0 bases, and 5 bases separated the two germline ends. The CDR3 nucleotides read TGTGCCTGGAGTGTGTCCACGAACACCGGGGAGCTGTTTTTT. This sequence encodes CAWSVSTNTGELFF. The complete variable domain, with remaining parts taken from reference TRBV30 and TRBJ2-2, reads SQTIHQWPATLVQPVGSPLSLECTVEGTSNPNLYWYRQAAGRGLQLLFYSVGIGQISSEVPQNLSASRPQDRQFILSSKKLLLSDSGFYLCAWSVSTNTGELFFGEGSRLTVL.

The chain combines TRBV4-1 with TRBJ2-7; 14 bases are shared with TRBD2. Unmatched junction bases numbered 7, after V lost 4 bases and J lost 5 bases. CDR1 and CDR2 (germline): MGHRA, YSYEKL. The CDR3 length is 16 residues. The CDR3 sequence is CASSRSPGLAGDEQYF. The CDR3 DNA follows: TGCGCCAGCAGCCGTTCACCGGGACTAGCGGGAGACGAGCAGTACTTC.